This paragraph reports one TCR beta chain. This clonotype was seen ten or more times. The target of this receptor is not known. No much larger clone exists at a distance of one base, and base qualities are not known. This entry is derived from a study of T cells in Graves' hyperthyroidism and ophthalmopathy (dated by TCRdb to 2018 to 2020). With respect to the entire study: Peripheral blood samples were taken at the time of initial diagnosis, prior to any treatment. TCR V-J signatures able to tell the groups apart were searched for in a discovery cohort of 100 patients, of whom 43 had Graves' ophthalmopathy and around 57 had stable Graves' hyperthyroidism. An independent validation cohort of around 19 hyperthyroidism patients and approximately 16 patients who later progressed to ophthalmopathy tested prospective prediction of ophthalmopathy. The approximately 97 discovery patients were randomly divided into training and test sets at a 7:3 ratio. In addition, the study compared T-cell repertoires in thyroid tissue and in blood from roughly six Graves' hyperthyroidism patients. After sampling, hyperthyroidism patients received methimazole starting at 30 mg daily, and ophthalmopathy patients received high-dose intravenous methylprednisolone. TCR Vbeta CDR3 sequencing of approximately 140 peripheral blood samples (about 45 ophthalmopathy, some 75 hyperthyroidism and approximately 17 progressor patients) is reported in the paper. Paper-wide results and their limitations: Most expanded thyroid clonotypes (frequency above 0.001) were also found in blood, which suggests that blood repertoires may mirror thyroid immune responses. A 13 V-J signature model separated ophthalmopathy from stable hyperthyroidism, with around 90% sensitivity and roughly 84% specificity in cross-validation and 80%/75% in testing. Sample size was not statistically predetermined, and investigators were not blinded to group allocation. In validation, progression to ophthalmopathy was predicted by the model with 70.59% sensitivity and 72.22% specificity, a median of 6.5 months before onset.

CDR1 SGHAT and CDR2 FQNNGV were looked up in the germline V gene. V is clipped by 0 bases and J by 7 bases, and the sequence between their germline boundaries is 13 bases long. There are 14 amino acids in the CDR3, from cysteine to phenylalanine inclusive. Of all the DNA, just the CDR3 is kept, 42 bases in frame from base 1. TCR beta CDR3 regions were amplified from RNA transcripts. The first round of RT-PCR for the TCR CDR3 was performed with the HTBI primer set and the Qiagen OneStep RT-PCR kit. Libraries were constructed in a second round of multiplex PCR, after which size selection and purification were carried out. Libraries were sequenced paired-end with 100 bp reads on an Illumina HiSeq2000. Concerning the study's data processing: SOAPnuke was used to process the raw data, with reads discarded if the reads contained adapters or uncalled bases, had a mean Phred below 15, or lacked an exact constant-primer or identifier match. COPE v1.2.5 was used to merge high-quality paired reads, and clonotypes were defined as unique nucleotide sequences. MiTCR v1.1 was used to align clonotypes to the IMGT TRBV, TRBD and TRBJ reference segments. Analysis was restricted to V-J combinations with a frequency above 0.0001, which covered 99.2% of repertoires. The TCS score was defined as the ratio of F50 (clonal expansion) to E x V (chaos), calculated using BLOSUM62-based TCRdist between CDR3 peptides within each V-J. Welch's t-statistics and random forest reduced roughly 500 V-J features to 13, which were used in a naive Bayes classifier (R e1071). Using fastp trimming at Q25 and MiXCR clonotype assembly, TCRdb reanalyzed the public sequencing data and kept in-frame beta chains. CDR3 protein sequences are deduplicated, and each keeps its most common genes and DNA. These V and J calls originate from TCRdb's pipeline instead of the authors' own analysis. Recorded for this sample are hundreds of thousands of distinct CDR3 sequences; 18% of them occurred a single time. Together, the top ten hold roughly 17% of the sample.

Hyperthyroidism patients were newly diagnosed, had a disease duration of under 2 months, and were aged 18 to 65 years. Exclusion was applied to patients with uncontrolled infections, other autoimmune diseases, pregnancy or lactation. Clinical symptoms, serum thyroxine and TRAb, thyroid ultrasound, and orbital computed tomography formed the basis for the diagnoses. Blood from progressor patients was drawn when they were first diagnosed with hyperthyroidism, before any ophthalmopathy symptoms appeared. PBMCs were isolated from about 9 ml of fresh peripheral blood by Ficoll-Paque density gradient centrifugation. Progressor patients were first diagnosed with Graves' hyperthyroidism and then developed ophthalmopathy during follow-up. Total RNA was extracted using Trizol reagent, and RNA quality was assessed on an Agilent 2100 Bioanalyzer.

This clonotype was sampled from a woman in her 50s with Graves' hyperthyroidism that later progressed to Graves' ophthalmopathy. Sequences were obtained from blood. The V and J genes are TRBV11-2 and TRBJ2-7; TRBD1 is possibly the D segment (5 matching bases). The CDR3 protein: CASSLDMTAKEQYF. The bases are TGTGCCAGCAGCTTAGATATGACAGCGAAGGAGCAGTACTTC.